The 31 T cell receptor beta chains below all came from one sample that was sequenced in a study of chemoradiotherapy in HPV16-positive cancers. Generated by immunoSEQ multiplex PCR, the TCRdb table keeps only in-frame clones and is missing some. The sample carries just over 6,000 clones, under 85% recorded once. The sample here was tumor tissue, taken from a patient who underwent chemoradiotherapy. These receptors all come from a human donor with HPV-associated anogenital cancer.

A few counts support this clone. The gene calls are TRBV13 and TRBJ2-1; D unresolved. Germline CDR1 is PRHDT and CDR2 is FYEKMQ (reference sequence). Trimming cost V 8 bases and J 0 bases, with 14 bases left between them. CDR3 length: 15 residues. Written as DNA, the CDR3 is TGTGCCAGCGTGGGCCCAGAAAGCTCCTACAATGAGCAGTTCTTC. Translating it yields CASVGPESSYNEQFF.

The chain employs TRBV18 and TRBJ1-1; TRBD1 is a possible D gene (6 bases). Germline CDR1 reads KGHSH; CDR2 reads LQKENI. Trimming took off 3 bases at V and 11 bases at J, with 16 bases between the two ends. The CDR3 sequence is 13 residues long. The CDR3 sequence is CASSPTPDREAFF. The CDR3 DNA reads TGTGCCAGCTCACCGACTCCGGACAGAGAGGCTTTCTTT.

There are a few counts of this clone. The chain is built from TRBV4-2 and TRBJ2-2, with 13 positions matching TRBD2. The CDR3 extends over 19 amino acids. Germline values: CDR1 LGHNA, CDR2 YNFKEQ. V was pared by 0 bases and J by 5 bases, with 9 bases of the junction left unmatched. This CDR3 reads CASSQEGLAGRAGTGELFF. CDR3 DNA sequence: TGTGCCAGCAGCCAAGAGGGACTAGCGGGAAGGGCGGGTACCGGGGAGCTGTTTTTT.

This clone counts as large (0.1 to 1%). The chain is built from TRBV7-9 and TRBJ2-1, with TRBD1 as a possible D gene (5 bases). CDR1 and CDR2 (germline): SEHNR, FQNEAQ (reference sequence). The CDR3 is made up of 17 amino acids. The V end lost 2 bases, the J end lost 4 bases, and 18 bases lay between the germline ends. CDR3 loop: CASSLLGLGRKYNEQFF. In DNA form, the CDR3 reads TGTGCCAGCAGCTTACTGGGTTTGGGGCGGAAATACAATGAGCAGTTCTTC.

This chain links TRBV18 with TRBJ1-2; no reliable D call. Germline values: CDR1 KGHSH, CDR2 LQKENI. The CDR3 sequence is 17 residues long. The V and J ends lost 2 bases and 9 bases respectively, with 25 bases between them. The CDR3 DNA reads TGTGCCAGCTCACCATGGCGAGAATTAGTCTCCTATGGAAGCTACACCTTC. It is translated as CASSPWRELVSYGSYTF. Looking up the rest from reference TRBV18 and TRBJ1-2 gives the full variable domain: NAGVMQNPRHLVRRRGQEARLRCSPMKGHSHVYWYRQLPEEGLKFMVYLQKENIIDESGMPKERFSAEFPKEGPSILRIQQVVRGDSAAYFCASSPWRELVSYGSYTFGSGTRLTVV.

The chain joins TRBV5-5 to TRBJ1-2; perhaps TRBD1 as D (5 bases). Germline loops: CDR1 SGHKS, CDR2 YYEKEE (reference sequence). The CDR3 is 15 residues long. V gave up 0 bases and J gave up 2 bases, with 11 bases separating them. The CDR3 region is CASSLGTGYNYGYTF. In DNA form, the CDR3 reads TGTGCCAGCAGCTTGGGTACAGGCTACAACTATGGCTACACCTTC.

The CDR3 region has the DNA TGTGCCAGCAGCTTCTGGGGTCCAGGGGAGACCCAGTACTTC. Protein: CASSFWGPGETQYF. The rearrangement joins TRBV7-9 to TRBJ2-5; D may be TRBD1 (5 bases). CDR1 and CDR2 from the germline V gene are SEHNR and FQNEAQ (reference sequence). This CDR3 region has 14 residues. V lost 3 bases and J 5 bases, leaving 13 bases between the germline ends.

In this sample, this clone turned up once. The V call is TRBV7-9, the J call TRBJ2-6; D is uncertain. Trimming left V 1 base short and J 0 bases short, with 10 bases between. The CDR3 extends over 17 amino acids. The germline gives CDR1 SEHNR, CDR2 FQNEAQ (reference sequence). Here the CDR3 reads CASSLVGSSSGANVLTF. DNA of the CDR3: TGTGCCAGCAGCTTAGTGGGTAGTTCCTCTGGGGCCAACGTCCTGACTTTC.

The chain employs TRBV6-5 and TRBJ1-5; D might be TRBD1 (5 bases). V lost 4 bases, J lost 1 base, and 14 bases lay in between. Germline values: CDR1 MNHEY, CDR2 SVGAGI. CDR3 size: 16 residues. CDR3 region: CASSSRGEGSNQPQHF. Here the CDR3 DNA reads TGTGCCAGCAGTTCCCGGGGGGAAGGGAGCAATCAGCCCCAGCATTTT.

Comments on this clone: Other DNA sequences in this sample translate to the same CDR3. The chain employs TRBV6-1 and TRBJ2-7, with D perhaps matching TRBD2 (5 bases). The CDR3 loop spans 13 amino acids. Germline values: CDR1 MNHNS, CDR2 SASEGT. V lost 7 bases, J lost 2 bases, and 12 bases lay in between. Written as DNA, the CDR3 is TGTGCCAGCAACCGAGCGGAGACCTACGAGCAGTACTTC. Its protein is CASNRAETYEQYF.

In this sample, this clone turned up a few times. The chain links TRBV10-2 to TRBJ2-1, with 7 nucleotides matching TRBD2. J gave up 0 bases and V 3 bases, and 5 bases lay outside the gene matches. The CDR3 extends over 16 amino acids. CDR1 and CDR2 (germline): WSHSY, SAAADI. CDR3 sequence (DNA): TGCGCCAGCAGTGATTGGCGGGGGAGCTCCTACAATGAGCAGTTCTTC. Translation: CASSDWRGSSYNEQFF.

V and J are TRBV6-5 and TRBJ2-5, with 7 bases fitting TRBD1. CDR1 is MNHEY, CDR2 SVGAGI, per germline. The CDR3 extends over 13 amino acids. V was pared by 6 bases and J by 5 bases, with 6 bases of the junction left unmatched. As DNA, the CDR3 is TGTGCCAGCAGACAGGGGTGGGGGGAGACCCAGTACTTC. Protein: CASRQGWGETQYF.

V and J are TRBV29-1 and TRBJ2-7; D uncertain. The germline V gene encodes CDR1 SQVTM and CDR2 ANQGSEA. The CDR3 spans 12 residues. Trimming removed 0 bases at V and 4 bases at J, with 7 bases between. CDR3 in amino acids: CSVEDPGYEQYF. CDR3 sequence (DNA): TGCAGCGTTGAAGATCCCGGATACGAGCAGTACTTC.

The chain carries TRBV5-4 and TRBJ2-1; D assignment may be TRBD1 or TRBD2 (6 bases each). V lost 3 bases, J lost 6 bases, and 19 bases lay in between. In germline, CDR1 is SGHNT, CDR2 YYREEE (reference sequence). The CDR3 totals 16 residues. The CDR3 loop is CASSSGGGIAPNEQFF. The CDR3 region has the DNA TGTGCCAGCAGCTCCGGGGGCGGGATCGCCCCCAATGAGCAGTTCTTC.

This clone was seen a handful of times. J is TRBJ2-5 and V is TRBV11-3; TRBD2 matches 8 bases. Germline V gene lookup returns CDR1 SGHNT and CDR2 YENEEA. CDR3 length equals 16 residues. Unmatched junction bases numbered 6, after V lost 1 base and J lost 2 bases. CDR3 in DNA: TGTGCCAGCAGCTTAGGGGCCGGGGGGGTACAAGAGACCCAGTACTTC. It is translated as CASSLGAGGVQETQYF.

CDR3 sequence: CASSLSGSSYNEQFF. CDR3 DNA: TGCGCCAGCAGCTTAAGCGGGAGCTCCTACAATGAGCAGTTCTTC. The chain combines TRBV5-1 with TRBJ2-1; 8 bases match TRBD2. The CDR3 is 15 amino acids. The germline CDR1 and CDR2 sequences are SGHRS and YFSETQ. V gave up 2 bases and J gave up 0 bases; unmatched junction bases: 1.

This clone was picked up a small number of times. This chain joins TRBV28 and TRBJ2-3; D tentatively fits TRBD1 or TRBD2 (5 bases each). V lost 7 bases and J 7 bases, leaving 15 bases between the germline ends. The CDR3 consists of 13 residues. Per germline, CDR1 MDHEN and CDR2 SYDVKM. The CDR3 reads CASTPVGEHTQYF. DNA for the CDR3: TGTGCCAGCACCCCGGTGGGGGAACATACGCAGTATTTT.

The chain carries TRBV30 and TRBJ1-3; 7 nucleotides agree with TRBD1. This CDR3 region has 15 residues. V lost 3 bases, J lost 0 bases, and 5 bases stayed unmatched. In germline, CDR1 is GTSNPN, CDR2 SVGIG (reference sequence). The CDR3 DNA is TGTGCCTGGAGCCCGGGACAGTCCTCTGGAAACACCATATATTTT. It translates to CAWSPGQSSGNTIYF.

The CDR3 sequence: CASSLDPGGRMLYTEAFF. CDR3 sequence (DNA): TGTGCCAGCAGCTTAGACCCCGGGGGGCGTATGTTGTACACTGAAGCTTTCTTT. The chain uses TRBV11-2 and TRBJ1-1, with D maybe TRBD1 (6 bases). The V gene lost 0 bases and the J gene lost 3 bases, with 20 bases spanning the gap. Germline CDR1 reads SGHAT; CDR2 reads FQNNGV. The length of the CDR3 is 18 residues.

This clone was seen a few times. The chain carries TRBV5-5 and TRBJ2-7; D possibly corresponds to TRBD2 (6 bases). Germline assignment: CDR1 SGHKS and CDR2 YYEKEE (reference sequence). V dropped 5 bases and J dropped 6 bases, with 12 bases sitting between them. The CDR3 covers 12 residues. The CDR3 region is CASRLGTREQYF. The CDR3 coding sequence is TGTGCCAGCAGACTCGGGACTCGCGAGCAGTACTTC.

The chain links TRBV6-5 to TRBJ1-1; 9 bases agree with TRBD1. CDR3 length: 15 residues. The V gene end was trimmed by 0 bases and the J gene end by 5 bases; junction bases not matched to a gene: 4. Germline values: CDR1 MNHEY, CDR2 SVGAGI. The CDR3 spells CASSYSPTGGTEAFF. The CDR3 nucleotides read TGTGCCAGCAGTTACTCACCGACAGGGGGGACTGAAGCTTTCTTT.

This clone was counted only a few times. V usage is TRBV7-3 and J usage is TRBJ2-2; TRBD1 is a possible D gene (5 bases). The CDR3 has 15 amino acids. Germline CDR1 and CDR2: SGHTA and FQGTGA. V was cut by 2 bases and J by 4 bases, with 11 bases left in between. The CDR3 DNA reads TGTGCCAGCAGCTTAGACAGTCGCAGCACCGGGGAGCTGTTTTTT. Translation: CASSLDSRSTGELFF. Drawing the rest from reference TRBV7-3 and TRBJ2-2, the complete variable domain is GAGVSQTPSNKVTEKGKYVELRCDPISGHTALYWYRQSLGQGPEFLIYFQGTGAADDSGLPNDRFFAVRPEGSVSTLKIQRTERGDSAVYLCASSLDSRSTGELFFGEGSRLTVL.

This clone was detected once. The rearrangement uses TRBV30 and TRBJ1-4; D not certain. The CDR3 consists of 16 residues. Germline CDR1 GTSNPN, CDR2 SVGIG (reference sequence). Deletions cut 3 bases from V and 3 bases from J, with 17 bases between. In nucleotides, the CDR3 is TGTGCCTGGAGCCCCCATACCGGAAAACCTAATGAAAAACTGTTTTTT. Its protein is CAWSPHTGKPNEKLFF. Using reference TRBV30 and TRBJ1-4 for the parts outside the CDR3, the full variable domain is SQTIHQWPATLVQPVGSPLSLECTVEGTSNPNLYWYRQAAGRGLQLLFYSVGIGQISSEVPQNLSASRPQDRQFILSSKKLLLSDSGFYLCAWSPHTGKPNEKLFFGSGTQLSVL.

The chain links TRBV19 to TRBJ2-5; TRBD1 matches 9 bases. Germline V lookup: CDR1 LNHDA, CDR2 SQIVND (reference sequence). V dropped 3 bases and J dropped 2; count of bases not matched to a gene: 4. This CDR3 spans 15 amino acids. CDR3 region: CASSMGDRAQETQYF. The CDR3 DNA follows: TGTGCCAGTAGTATGGGGGACAGGGCTCAAGAGACCCAGTACTTC.

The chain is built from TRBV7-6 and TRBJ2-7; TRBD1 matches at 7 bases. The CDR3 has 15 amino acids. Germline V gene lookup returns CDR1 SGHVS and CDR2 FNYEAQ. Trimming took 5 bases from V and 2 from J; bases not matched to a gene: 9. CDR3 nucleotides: TGTGCCAGCAGCCAAACGCCAGGGGGTCCCTACGAGCAGTACTTC. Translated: CASSQTPGGPYEQYF.

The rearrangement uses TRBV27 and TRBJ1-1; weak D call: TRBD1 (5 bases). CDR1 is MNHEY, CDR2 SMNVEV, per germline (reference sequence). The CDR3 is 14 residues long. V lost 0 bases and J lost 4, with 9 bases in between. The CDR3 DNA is TGTGCCAGCAGTTTATCACCGGGGGTCACTGAAGCTTTCTTT. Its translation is CASSLSPGVTEAFF.

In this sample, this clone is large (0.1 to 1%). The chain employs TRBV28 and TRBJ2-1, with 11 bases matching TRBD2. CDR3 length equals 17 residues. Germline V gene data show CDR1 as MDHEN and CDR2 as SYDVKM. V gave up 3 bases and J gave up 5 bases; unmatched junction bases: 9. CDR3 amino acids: CASSFNQGTSGDNEQFF. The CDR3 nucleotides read TGTGCCAGCAGTTTCAATCAAGGGACTAGCGGCGACAATGAGCAGTTCTTC.

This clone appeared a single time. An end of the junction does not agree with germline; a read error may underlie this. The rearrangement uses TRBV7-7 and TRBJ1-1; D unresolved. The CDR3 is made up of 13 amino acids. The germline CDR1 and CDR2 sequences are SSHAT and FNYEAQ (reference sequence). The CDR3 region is CASSSQINTEAFF. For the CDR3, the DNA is TGTGCTAGCAGCTCACAGATAAACACTGAAGCTTTCTTT.

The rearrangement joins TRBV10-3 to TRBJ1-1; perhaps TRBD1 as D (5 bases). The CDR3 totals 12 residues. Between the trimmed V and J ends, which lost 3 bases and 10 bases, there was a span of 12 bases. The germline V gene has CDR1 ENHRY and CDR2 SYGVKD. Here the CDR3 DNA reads TGTGCCATCAGTGACAAGGGGCCGGGAGCTTTCTTT. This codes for CAISDKGPGAFF.

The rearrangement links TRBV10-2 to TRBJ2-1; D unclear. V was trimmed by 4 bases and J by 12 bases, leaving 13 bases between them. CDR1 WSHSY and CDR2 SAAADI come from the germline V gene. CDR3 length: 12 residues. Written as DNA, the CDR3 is TGCGCCAGCAGTGTAGACCTTGGACCGCAGTTCTTC. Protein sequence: CASSVDLGPQFF.

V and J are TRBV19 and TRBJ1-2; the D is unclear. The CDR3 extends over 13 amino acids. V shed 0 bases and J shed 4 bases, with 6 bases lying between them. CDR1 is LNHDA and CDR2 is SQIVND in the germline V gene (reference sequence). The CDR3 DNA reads TGTGCCAGTAGTATAGAAGCGGGCTATGGCTACACCTTC. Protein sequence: CASSIEAGYGYTF.